This T cell receptor (beta chain) was documented in a study of T-cell reconstitution after alpha-beta-depleted transplantation in children. This clonotype was counted at least ten times. From germline, CDR1 is SGHRS and CDR2 YFSETQ. The CDR3 contains 12 residues. Trimming cost V 0 bases and J 5 bases, with 4 bases left between them. Preparing the TCRbeta library involved the use of unique molecular identifiers. TCRdb analysed the PCR reads with MiXCR anew, one entry per CDR3 protein. The profile covers around 200,000 distinct CDR3 sequences, with more than 6.5% appearing a single time and around 3.1% taken by the ten largest.

The V and J genes are TRBV5-1 and TRBJ2-3, with D unresolved. The starting material was PBMCs from the stem cell graft donor, obtained from the stem cell graft. The receptor comes from a human donor who donated a stem cell graft to a child with Wiskott-Aldrich syndrome. Written as DNA, the CDR3 is TGCGCCAGCAGCTTGGATAAAGATACGCAGTATTTT. Amino acids: CASSLDKDTQYF.